The clone carrying this T cell receptor (beta chain) has more than one count but fewer than ten. Its antigen is not identified. V lost 1 base and J lost 7, with 13 bases in between. The CDR3 spans 14 residues. Germline V lookup: CDR1 LGHDT, CDR2 YNNKEL (reference sequence). TCRdb ran MiXCR on the 5' RACE reads and lists one entry per CDR3 protein. This table holds about 440,000 distinct CDR3 sequences, 17% found once. These data are taken from a study of CD8 T cells in ankylosing spondylitis. Study-level points and caveats: Those disease-linked clones were CD8+; they were also relatively rare in peripheral blood. What appeared characteristic of ankylosing spondylitis blood was a TCR beta motif of under 10 highly homologous variants. Reportedly, matched ankylosing spondylitis synovial fluid was significantly enriched for disease-linked clones.

The sample consisted of blood, either unsorted or a sorted T cell fraction (not recorded which). The source of this sequence is a male donor with ankylosing spondylitis. V is TRBV3-1 and J is TRBJ1-2; D might be TRBD1 (6 bases). The chain's CDR3 is CASSQVAGDGGYTF. The CDR3 DNA sequence: TGTGCCAGCAGCCAAGTGGCAGGGGATGGTGGCTACACCTTC. Full variable domain (rest looked up from reference TRBV3-1 and TRBJ1-2): DTAVSQTPKYLVTQMGNDKSIKCEQNLGHDTMYWYKQDSKKFLKIMFSYNNKELIINETVPNRFSPKSPDKAHLNLHINSLELGDSAVYFCASSQVAGDGGYTFGSGTRLTVV.